What follows is one T cell receptor (beta chain) and its context. The protocol was immunoSEQ multiplex PCR, while the TCRdb copy is restricted to in-frame clones and leaves out a portion. The repertoire has 15,000 to 19,000 clones, 83% of them found once; the top ten carry about 18%. The data were obtained in a study of T cell changes during pregnancy in multiple sclerosis. V was clipped by 2 bases and J by 0 bases; unmatched bases: 4. CDR3 length: 16 amino acids. Germline V CDR1 and CDR2: MRHNA, SNTAGT. The clonotype originates from a female donor in good health, enrolled as a control in a pregnancy study. The V call is TRBV6-4, the J call TRBJ2-1; 7 bases agree with TRBD2. This specimen was CD8+ T cells from peripheral blood mononuclear cells, taken after pregnancy. CDR3 nucleotides: TGTGCCAGCAGTGACCTAGCGGAAAGCTCCTACAATGAGCAGTTCTTC. This translates into CASSDLAESSYNEQFF.